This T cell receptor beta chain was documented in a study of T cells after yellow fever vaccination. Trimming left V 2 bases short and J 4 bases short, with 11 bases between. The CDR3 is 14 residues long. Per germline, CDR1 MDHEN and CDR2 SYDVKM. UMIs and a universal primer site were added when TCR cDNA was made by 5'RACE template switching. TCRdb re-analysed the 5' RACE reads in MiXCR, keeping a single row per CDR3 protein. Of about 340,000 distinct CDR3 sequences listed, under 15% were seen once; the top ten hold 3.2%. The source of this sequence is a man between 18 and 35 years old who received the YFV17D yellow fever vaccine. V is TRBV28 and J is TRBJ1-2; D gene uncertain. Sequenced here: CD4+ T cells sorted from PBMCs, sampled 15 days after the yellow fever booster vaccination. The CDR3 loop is CASSLVGSLYGYTF. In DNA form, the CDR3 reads TGTGCCAGCAGTTTAGTGGGCAGCCTCTATGGCTACACCTTC.